The 16 T cell receptor beta chains presented below share a single source sample, sequenced in a study of T cell responses to AZD1222 COVID-19 vaccine. The assay was immunoSEQ multiplex PCR, and TCRdb's table has in-frame clones only and misses some. The table has 120,000 or so clones, 89% seen once. Sequenced material: peripheral blood, taken on day 0 of AZD1222 vaccination. The source is an adult in good health.

This chain connects TRBV7-8 to TRBJ1-1, with a weak D call TRBD1 (5 bases). V lost 4 bases to trimming and J lost 5 bases, with 14 bases between them. The CDR3 covers 14 residues. The germline CDR1 and CDR2 sequences are SGHVS and FQNEAQ. This CDR3 is CASSSGTLGTEAFF. The CDR3 nucleotides are TGTGCCAGCAGCTCCGGGACCCTGGGGACTGAAGCTTTCTTT.

This clone was seen a single time. The chain links TRBV6-1 to TRBJ1-1; tentatively, D is TRBD1 (5 bases). This CDR3 comprises 15 residues. V was cut by 2 bases and J by 3 bases, with 13 bases left in between. Germline V gives CDR1 MNHNS, CDR2 SASEGT. CDR3 loop: CASSESSRGDTEAFF. In DNA form, the CDR3 reads TGTGCCAGCAGTGAAAGTTCCCGGGGGGACACTGAAGCTTTCTTT.

The chain combines TRBV10-2 with TRBJ2-7; D might be TRBD1 or TRBD2, each matching 5 bases. Trimming stripped 9 bases from V and 1 base from J, with 16 bases between. The CDR3 has 14 amino acids. Germline-derived CDR1 and CDR2 are WSHSY and SAAADI. CDR3 nucleotides: TGCGCCAGTGGACTTGGGGGAGTGTCCTACGAGCAGTACTTC. Amino acid sequence: CASGLGGVSYEQYF.

V is TRBV6-5 and J is TRBJ2-3; perhaps TRBD2 as D (6 bases). The CDR3 extends over 16 amino acids. Germline V gene sequence: CDR1 MNHEY, CDR2 SVGAGI. Between the trimmed V and J ends, which lost 0 bases and 4 bases, there was a span of 14 bases. The CDR3 coding sequence is TGTGCCAGCAGTTACTCTGCGGTGAGGGAGGCAGATACGCAGTATTTT. It yields the protein CASSYSAVREADTQYF.

The rearrangement links TRBV19 to TRBJ2-3; TRBD2 matches at 9 bases. There are 15 residues in the CDR3. J was trimmed by 3 bases and V by 3 bases; bases with no gene match: 4. The germline V gene encodes CDR1 LNHDA and CDR2 SQIVND (reference sequence). The CDR3 DNA sequence: TGTGCCAGTAGTATCCAGCGGGAGGATACAGATACGCAGTATTTT. Its protein product is CASSIQREDTDTQYF.

The chain has TRBV6-4 and TRBJ2-3, with TRBD1 as a possible D gene (5 bases). This CDR3 is 15 amino acids long. Between the trimmed V and J ends, which lost 0 bases and 8 bases, there was a span of 15 bases. Germline CDR1 and CDR2: MRHNA and SNTAGT. The CDR3 is CASSDSIVGARTQYF. The CDR3 nucleotides read TGTGCCAGCAGTGACTCGATAGTAGGGGCGCGTACGCAGTATTTT.

The rearrangement links TRBV4-1 to TRBJ2-7; D remains ambiguous. The V gene's germline CDR1 is MGHRA and CDR2 YSYEKL. The CDR3 is 16 amino acids. Trimming shortened V by 2 bases and J by 1 base, and 15 bases separated the two germline ends. CDR3 nucleotide sequence: TGCGCCAGCAGCCAATCATCGGTAGCCGGTTCCTACGAGCAGTACTTC. It is translated as CASSQSSVAGSYEQYF.

The CDR3 loop is CASSSGPLLTSTGELFF. CDR3 nucleotide sequence: TGTGCCAGCAGCTCGGGACCGCTCTTAACGAGCACCGGGGAGCTGTTTTTT. V usage is TRBV13 and J usage is TRBJ2-2; TRBD1 or TRBD2 may be the D gene (5 bases each). The germline gives CDR1 PRHDT, CDR2 FYEKMQ (reference sequence). V gave up 4 bases and J gave up 4 bases, with 19 bases separating them. The CDR3 is 17 residues long.

This clone appeared once. The chain links TRBV4-3 to TRBJ2-7, with 7 bases identical to TRBD2. Germline values: CDR1 LGHNA, CDR2 YSLEER. This CDR3 contains 17 residues. V gave up 0 bases and J gave up 0 bases; unmatched junction bases: 8. Here the CDR3 reads CASSQDFGGGHSYEQYF. The DNA of the CDR3 is TGCGCCAGCAGCCAAGATTTTGGGGGAGGGCACTCCTACGAGCAGTACTTC.

This chain links TRBV19 with TRBJ1-1; maybe TRBD1 (5 bases). The CDR3 is 13 amino acids. Germline V lookup: CDR1 LNHDA, CDR2 SQIVND (reference sequence). Trimming cost V 5 bases and J 2 bases, with 9 bases left between them. The CDR3 DNA sequence: TGTGCCAGTAGTGAGGGGTTTAACACTGAAGCTTTCTTT. This sequence encodes CASSEGFNTEAFF. The full variable domain, rest sourced from reference TRBV19 and TRBJ1-1, is DGGITQSPKYLFRKEGQNVTLSCEQNLNHDAMYWYRQDPGQGLRLIYYSQIVNDFQKGDIAEGYSVSREKKESFPLTVTSAQKNPTAFYLCASSEGFNTEAFFGQGTRLTVV.

The CDR3 nucleotides read TGTGCCAGTTCTTCAGGGTTTGGTAATGAAAAACTGTTTTTT. This encodes CASSSGFGNEKLFF. The rearrangement uses TRBV19 and TRBJ1-4; TRBD1 might be the D (5 bases). Germline assignment: CDR1 LNHDA and CDR2 SQIVND (reference sequence). V was trimmed by 8 bases and J by 4 bases, leaving 14 bases between them. The CDR3 totals 14 residues. Full variable domain (missing parts from reference TRBV19 and TRBJ1-4): DGGITQSPKYLFRKEGQNVTLSCEQNLNHDAMYWYRQDPGQGLRLIYYSQIVNDFQKGDIAEGYSVSREKKESFPLTVTSAQKNPTAFYLCASSSGFGNEKLFFGSGTQLSVL.

The chain is built from TRBV18 and TRBJ1-2; 9 nucleotides align to TRBD1. CDR1 and CDR2 (germline): KGHSH, LQKENI. The CDR3 consists of 14 residues. V shed 3 bases, J shed 7 bases, and the junction held 6 bases outside the gene matches. CDR3 nucleotide sequence: TGTGCCAGCTCACCCAACAGGGGGCAGATTGGCTACACCTTC. It yields the protein CASSPNRGQIGYTF.

The table lists this clone with a count of one. CDR3 DNA sequence: TGTGCCAGCAGCCAGAAACGGACAGGGTTCTACGAGCAGTACTTC. Translation: CASSQKRTGFYEQYF. The rearrangement links TRBV3-1 (or the pseudogene TRBV3-2) to TRBJ2-7; 8 nucleotides line up with TRBD1. J lost 3 bases, V lost 3 bases, and 7 bases had no gene match. The CDR3 runs 15 residues. Germline-derived CDR1 and CDR2 are LGHDT and YNNKEL (reference sequence).

The chain carries TRBV5-1 and TRBJ1-2; TRBD1 matches at 10 bases. Per germline, CDR1 SGHRS and CDR2 YFSETQ. Trimming at V came to 5 bases and at J to 3 bases, leaving 10 bases not matched to a gene. The CDR3 sequence is 16 residues long. As DNA, the CDR3 is TGCGCCAGCAGTACTACCGGGACAGGGGTCGACTATGGCTACACCTTC. The encoded protein is CASSTTGTGVDYGYTF.

This clone has a single count. This sequence joins TRBV27 and TRBJ2-1; 12 bases map to TRBD2. V dropped 4 bases and J dropped 9; count of bases not matched to a gene: 10. Germline CDR1 is MNHEY and CDR2 is SMNVEV (reference sequence). This CDR3 spans 16 amino acids. CDR3 DNA: TGTGCCAGCAGTTACCCCGGACTAGCGGGAAAATTTGAGCAGTTCTTC. It yields the protein CASSYPGLAGKFEQFF.

The CDR3 here is CASSPSGGREKLFF. The CDR3 coding sequence is TGTGCCAGCTCACCATCTGGCGGGCGGGAAAAACTGTTTTTT. This chain uses TRBV18 with TRBJ1-4; D is undetermined. The CDR3 totals 14 residues. Trimming took 2 bases from V and 8 from J, leaving 12 bases between them. From germline, CDR1 is KGHSH and CDR2 LQKENI.